The 8 T cell receptor beta chains below all came from one sample that was sequenced in a study of blood T cell repertoires in COVID-19. Sequencing was performed with immunoSEQ multiplex PCR; in TCRdb, only in-frame clones are kept and a portion is missing. The sample yields over 200,000 clones, about 80% seen once. The specimen sequenced was PBMCs or T cells enriched from blood (not recorded which). Receptor source: a man in his fifties or sixties who had recovered from COVID-19.

V is TRBV6-5 and J is TRBJ1-2, with TRBD1 matching over 7 bases. This CDR3 region has 13 residues. Germline V lookup: CDR1 MNHEY, CDR2 SVGAGI. Trimming took 5 bases from V and 5 from J; bases not matched to a gene: 5. CDR3 amino acids: CASSPQTGYGYTF. In DNA, the CDR3 is TGTGCCAGCAGTCCCCAGACAGGGTATGGCTACACCTTC.

This sequence joins TRBV5-1 and TRBJ1-1; a possible D gene is TRBD1 (6 bases). The CDR3 has 17 amino acids. The V and J ends lost 0 bases and 1 base respectively, with 16 bases between them. From germline, CDR1 is SGHRS and CDR2 YFSETQ. In DNA, the CDR3 is TGCGCCAGCAGCTTGGGTAAAACAGGGTGGGGGAACACTGAAGCTTTCTTT. This codes for CASSLGKTGWGNTEAFF.

The rearrangement uses TRBV6-5 and TRBJ2-7, with D perhaps TRBD1 (6 bases). V shed 6 bases and J shed 5 bases, with 20 bases lying between them. This CDR3 spans 15 amino acids. Germline V gives CDR1 MNHEY, CDR2 SVGAGI. CDR3 in amino acids: CASSRPGQGSHEQYF. The CDR3 DNA is TGTGCCAGCAGCCGCCCGGGGCAGGGGAGCCACGAGCAGTACTTC.

The V and J genes are TRBV4-3 and TRBJ1-2; unclear D gene. The CDR3 spans 16 residues. V dropped 5 bases and J dropped 4 bases, with 20 bases sitting between them. The germline V gene has CDR1 LGHNA and CDR2 YSLEER. CDR3 protein: CASSWGGAEVLYGYTF. The CDR3 DNA reads TGCGCCAGCAGCTGGGGAGGTGCAGAGGTTCTCTATGGCTACACCTTC.

V usage is TRBV2 and J usage is TRBJ1-4, with 9 bases that match TRBD1. The ends lost 6 bases at V and 3 bases at J; junction bases unmatched: 14. The CDR3 length is 18 residues. Germline values: CDR1 SNHLY, CDR2 FYNNEI. CDR3 in DNA: TGTGCCAGCAGCCCCTTCGGGACAGGGAGGGGAGCTAATGAAAAACTGTTTTTT. Translated, it gives CASSPFGTGRGANEKLFF.

In this sample, this clone turned up many times. The CDR3 sequence: CASSRQAEAFF. DNA of the CDR3: TGTGCCAGCAGTAGACAGGCTGAAGCTTTCTTT. The chain links TRBV2 to TRBJ1-1; a weak D match, TRBD1 (6 bases). The CDR3 has 11 residues. Germline assignment: CDR1 SNHLY and CDR2 FYNNEI. The germline V and J ends were trimmed by 5 bases and 6 bases, with 7 bases remaining between them. The full variable domain, its missing parts supplied by reference TRBV2 and TRBJ1-1, is EPEVTQTPSHQVTQMGQEVILRCVPISNHLYFYWYRQILGQKVEFLVSFYNNEISEKSEIFDDQFSVERPDGSNFTLKIRSTKLEDSAMYFCASSRQAEAFFGQGTRLTVV.

The gene calls are TRBV11-3 and TRBJ2-4, with 7 bases identical to TRBD2. Germline V lookup: CDR1 SGHNT, CDR2 YENEEA. V was clipped by 3 bases and J by 0 bases; unmatched bases: 14. The CDR3 extends over 19 amino acids. The CDR3: CASSLGWEGRGLAKNIQYF. The CDR3 bases are TGTGCCAGCAGCTTGGGGTGGGAGGGCCGCGGCCTAGCCAAAAACATTCAGTACTTC. The full variable domain, completed using reference TRBV11-3 and TRBJ2-4, is EAGVVQSPRYKIIEKKQPVAFWCNPISGHNTLYWYLQNLGQGPELLIRYENEEAVDDSQLPKDRFSAERLKGVDSTLKIQPAELGDSAVYLCASSLGWEGRGLAKNIQYFGAGTRLSVL.

The rearrangement joins TRBV4-2 to TRBJ1-1; D ambiguous. The CDR3 sequence is 13 residues long. CDR1 and CDR2 (germline): LGHNA, YNFKEQ. V lost 0 bases and J lost 7, with 9 bases in between. This CDR3 reads CASSQDENREAFF. The CDR3, as DNA: TGTGCCAGCAGCCAAGACGAGAACCGTGAAGCTTTCTTT.